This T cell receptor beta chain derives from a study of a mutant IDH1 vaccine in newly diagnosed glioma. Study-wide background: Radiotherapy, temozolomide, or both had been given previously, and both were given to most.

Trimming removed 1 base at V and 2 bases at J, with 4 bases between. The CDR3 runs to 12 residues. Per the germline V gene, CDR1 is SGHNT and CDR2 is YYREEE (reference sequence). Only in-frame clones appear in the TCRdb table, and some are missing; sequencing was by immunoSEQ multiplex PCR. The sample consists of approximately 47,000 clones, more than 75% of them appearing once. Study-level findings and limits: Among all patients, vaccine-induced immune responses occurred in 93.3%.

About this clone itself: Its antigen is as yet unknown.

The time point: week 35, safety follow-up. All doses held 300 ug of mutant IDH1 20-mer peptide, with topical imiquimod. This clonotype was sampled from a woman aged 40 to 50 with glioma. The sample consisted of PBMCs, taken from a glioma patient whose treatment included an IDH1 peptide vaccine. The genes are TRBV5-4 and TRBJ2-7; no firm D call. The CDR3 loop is CASSLSPYEQYF. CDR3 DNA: TGTGCCAGCAGCTTGTCGCCCTACGAGCAGTACTTC.